This T cell receptor beta chain was profiled in a study of T-cell memory formation after mild COVID-19. The V and J ends lost 1 base and 4 bases respectively, with 7 bases between them. CDR1 is SGHTA, CDR2 FQGTGA, per germline. This CDR3 contains 13 residues. Using its own MiXCR run on the 5' RACE reads, TCRdb lists one record per CDR3 protein. The sample gives about 180,000 distinct CDR3 sequences, approximately 16% of which show up once; around 1.9% is in the top ten. The receptor's source is an adult woman who had mild COVID-19 (a few samples of this study predate the infection). Cell type and time point are not known. V gene TRBV7-3 combines with J gene TRBJ2-5; unclear D gene. The material sequenced was PBMCs or a T cell subset sorted from them (not recorded which). Here the CDR3 DNA reads TGTGCCAGCAGCTTAATCTGGGGAGAGACCCAGTACTTC. Its translation is CASSLIWGETQYF.